Sequencing of this T cell receptor (beta chain) was carried out in a study of blood T cell repertoires in COVID-19. Study in general: Two negative PCRs, clearance, or symptom resolution had been documented for recovered Cohort 3 donors.

Everyone who took part was about 18 to 90 years old, and they came from about 25 US areas. Grouping used clinical history reported by participants in a survey and questionnaire. How the authors handled the data: Amplification from reference gene primers served as the basis for estimated nucleated cell counts. The assay was immunoSEQ multiplex PCR, and TCRdb's table has in-frame clones only and misses some. Clonal size and the V and J genes are those of that table, whereas D and trimming came from the DNA. The sample lists some 330,000 clones; 70% to 90% were seen once. CDR1 DFQATT and CDR2 SNEGSKA come from the germline V gene (reference sequence). The CDR3 consists of 13 residues. V was clipped by 3 bases and J by 1 base, with 9 bases between them.

The sequenced sample was PBMCs or T cells enriched from blood (not recorded which). This rearrangement joins TRBV20-1 to TRBJ1-1; D is unresolved. The sequence was collected from a man aged 35 to 55 in a cohort exposed to, infected with or recovered from COVID-19 (not recorded which). The chain's CDR3 is CSASQDSNTEAFF. CDR3 sequence (DNA): TGCAGTGCTAGTCAGGATTCGAACACTGAAGCTTTCTTT.